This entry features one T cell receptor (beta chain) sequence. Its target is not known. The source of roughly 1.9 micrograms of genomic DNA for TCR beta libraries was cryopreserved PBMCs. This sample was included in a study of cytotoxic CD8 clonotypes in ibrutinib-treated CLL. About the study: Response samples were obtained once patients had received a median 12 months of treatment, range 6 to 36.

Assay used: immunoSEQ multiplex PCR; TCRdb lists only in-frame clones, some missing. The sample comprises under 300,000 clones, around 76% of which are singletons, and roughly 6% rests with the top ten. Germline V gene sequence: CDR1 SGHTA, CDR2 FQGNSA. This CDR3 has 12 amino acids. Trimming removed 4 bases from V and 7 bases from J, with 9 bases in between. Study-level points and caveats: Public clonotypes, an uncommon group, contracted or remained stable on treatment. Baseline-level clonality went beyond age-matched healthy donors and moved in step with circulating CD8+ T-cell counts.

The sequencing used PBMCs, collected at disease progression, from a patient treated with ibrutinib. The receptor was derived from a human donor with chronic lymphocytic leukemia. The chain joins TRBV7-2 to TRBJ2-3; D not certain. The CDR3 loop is CASSSWAYTQYF. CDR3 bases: TGTGCCAGCAGCTCCTGGGCTTATACGCAGTATTTT.